What follows are 30 T cell receptor beta chains derived from one specimen sequenced in a study of cytomegalovirus exposure and HLA in healthy donors. With 60 Vbeta and 13 Jbeta primers, the PCR was carried out. Libraries were prepared by immunoSEQ multiplex PCR; TCRdb keeps only in-frame clonotypes and omits some of them. This sample has fewer than 45,000 clones; approximately 76% occur once, and the top ten carry about 8%. The sample was PBMCs. The receptors here all came from a young woman in good health and CMV-seropositive.

This clone has only a few counts. The chain employs TRBV5-1 and TRBJ1-1; no clear D. This CDR3 is built from 15 residues. The V end lost 3 bases, the J end lost 0 bases, and 12 bases lay between the germline ends. Germline V lookup: CDR1 SGHRS, CDR2 YFSETQ. CDR3 in amino acids: CASSSRNSMNTEAFF. CDR3 DNA: TGCGCCAGCAGCTCTCGTAACTCCATGAACACTGAAGCTTTCTTT. The entire variable domain, with the rest obtained from reference TRBV5-1 and TRBJ1-1, is as follows: KAGVTQTPRYLIKTRGQQVTLSCSPISGHRSVSWYQQTPGQGLQFLFEYFSETQRNKGNFPGRFSGRQFSNSRSEMNVSTLELGDSALYLCASSSRNSMNTEAFFGQGTRLTVV.

In this sample, this clone turned up a few times. This chain uses TRBV15 with TRBJ2-1; D is undetermined. CDR3 length: 15 amino acids. Germline V lookup: CDR1 LNHNV, CDR2 YYDKDF (reference sequence). Trimming cost V 0 bases and J 3 bases, with 9 bases left between them. The CDR3 DNA reads TGTGCCACCAGCAGAGATGCGGCTGACTACAATGAGCAGTTCTTC. It codes for CATSRDAADYNEQFF.

V and J are TRBV5-1 and TRBJ2-7; 11 bases are shared with TRBD2. CDR1 SGHRS and CDR2 YFSETQ come from the germline V gene. V shed 5 bases, J shed 4 bases, and the junction held 8 bases outside the gene matches. The CDR3 consists of 15 residues. CDR3 nucleotide sequence: TGCGCCAGCAGTGAGACTAGCGGGGCGCTTTACGAGCAGTACTTC. It translates to CASSETSGALYEQYF.

This clone was seen only once. The CDR3 is CASGTAQWAFF. The CDR3 DNA follows: TGTGCCAGCGGGACTGCGCAGTGGGCTTTCTTT. This sequence joins TRBV28 and TRBJ1-1; D perhaps matches TRBD1 (5 bases). V was cut by 8 bases and J by 11 bases, with 15 bases left in between. CDR3 length: 11 residues. CDR1 and CDR2 (germline): MDHEN, SYDVKM.

The rearrangement links TRBV30 to TRBJ2-1, with TRBD1 identical over 7 bases. The V gene end was trimmed by 2 bases and the J gene end by 12 bases; junction bases not matched to a gene: 13. The length of the CDR3 is 14 residues. CDR1 is GTSNPN, CDR2 SVGIG, per germline (reference sequence). The CDR3 spells CAWSPGTASRGQFF. In DNA, the CDR3 is TGTGCCTGGAGTCCCGGGACAGCCTCTCGTGGGCAGTTCTTC.

The chain uses TRBV18 and TRBJ1-2; 7 nucleotides line up with TRBD1. J lost 6 bases, V lost 1 base, and 5 bases had no gene match. CDR1 and CDR2 (germline): KGHSH, LQKENI. This CDR3 comprises 14 residues. The CDR3 coding sequence is TGTGCCAGCTCACCACAGGGGGCCTTTGATGGCTACACCTTC. Translating gives CASSPQGAFDGYTF.

V and J are TRBV18 and TRBJ2-1, with 11 bases fitting TRBD1. The CDR3 has 15 amino acids. Germline values: CDR1 KGHSH, CDR2 LQKENI. Unmatched junction bases numbered 4, after V lost 5 bases and J lost 4 bases. The CDR3 bases are TGTGCCAGCTCAGCCGGGACAGGGGGGTACAATGAGCAGTTCTTC. This gives the protein CASSAGTGGYNEQFF.

The chain has TRBV7-6 and TRBJ1-5, with 7 bases fitting TRBD1. The V gene's germline CDR1 is SGHVS and CDR2 FNYEAQ. The CDR3 runs 15 residues. J gave up 4 bases and V 0 bases, and 3 bases lay outside the gene matches. The CDR3 sequence: CASSLATGLNQPQHF. CDR3 DNA: TGTGCCAGCAGCTTAGCGACAGGGTTGAATCAGCCCCAGCATTTT.

The chain is built from TRBV25-1 and TRBJ1-5, with 10 bases lining up with TRBD1. Germline V gives CDR1 MGHDK, CDR2 SYGVNS. This CDR3 region has 16 residues. Trimming took 5 bases from V and 6 from J; bases not matched to a gene: 10. The CDR3 nucleotides are TGTGCCAGCAGTCCCCTCGGGACAGGGGAGGGTCAGCCCCAGCATTTT. Translated: CASSPLGTGEGQPQHF.

The chain carries TRBV18 and TRBJ1-5; 7 bases are shared with TRBD1. Germline V gene sequence: CDR1 KGHSH, CDR2 LQKENI. V shed 5 bases, J shed 1 base, and the junction held 5 bases outside the gene matches. This CDR3 region has 15 residues. The CDR3 DNA follows: TGTGCCAGCTCATCGGGACAGCTAAGCAATCAGCCCCAGCATTTT. Translating it yields CASSSGQLSNQPQHF.

This chain joins TRBV7-9 and TRBJ1-2, with 7 bases fitting TRBD1. Germline loops: CDR1 SEHNR, CDR2 FQNEAQ (reference sequence). The CDR3 extends over 14 amino acids. After removal of 5 bases from V and 2 bases from J, the junction contained 5 bases not matched to a gene. The CDR3 protein is CASSLGTENYGYTF. The CDR3 DNA reads TGTGCCAGCAGCCTTGGGACAGAGAACTATGGCTACACCTTC.

The gene calls are TRBV28 and TRBJ2-2; TRBD1 aligns across 7 bases. Per germline, CDR1 MDHEN and CDR2 SYDVKM. The CDR3 loop spans 14 amino acids. The V and J ends lost 6 bases and 1 base, in that order; junction bases with no gene match: 2. The CDR3 sequence is CASRRDRNTGELFF. The CDR3 DNA sequence: TGTGCCAGCAGAAGGGACAGGAACACCGGGGAGCTGTTTTTT.

The chain joins TRBV6-1 to TRBJ1-3, with a weak D call TRBD1 (5 bases). Deletions cut 4 bases from V and 0 bases from J, with 13 bases between. The V gene's germline CDR1 is MNHNS and CDR2 SASEGT. The length of the CDR3 is 16 residues. This CDR3 reads CASSAQGRYSGNTIYF. In nucleotides, the CDR3 is TGTGCCAGCAGTGCTCAGGGAAGATACTCTGGAAACACCATATATTTT.

The chain is built from TRBV4-1 and TRBJ2-1; possibly TRBD2 for D (6 bases). V gave up 3 bases and J gave up 7 bases, with 10 bases separating them. CDR3 size: 13 residues. CDR1 MGHRA and CDR2 YSYEKL come from the germline V gene. CDR3 residues: CASSHVSGNEQFF. CDR3 sequence (DNA): TGCGCCAGCAGCCATGTCAGCGGGAATGAGCAGTTCTTC.

The chain carries TRBV5-4 and TRBJ2-2, with 9 bases identical to TRBD1. The germline gives CDR1 SGHNT, CDR2 YYREEE (reference sequence). The junction had 3 bases not matched to a gene; V was cut back by 0 bases and J by 6 bases. This CDR3 is built from 15 residues. For the CDR3, the DNA is TGTGCCAGCAGCTTGGGGGACAGGGAGGCCGGGGAGCTGTTTTTT. Translated: CASSLGDREAGELFF.

The chain carries TRBV19 and TRBJ2-1; 9 bases are a match to TRBD1. The germline V gene encodes CDR1 LNHDA and CDR2 SQIVND (reference sequence). V shed 9 bases and J 5 bases; nucleotides not matched to a gene: 8. The CDR3 is 14 amino acids. CDR3 DNA sequence: TGTGCCAGCCTCGGACAGGGGCCCCACAATGAGCAGTTCTTC. Residues: CASLGQGPHNEQFF. Filled out from reference TRBV19 and TRBJ2-1, the complete variable domain reads DGGITQSPKYLFRKEGQNVTLSCEQNLNHDAMYWYRQDPGQGLRLIYYSQIVNDFQKGDIAEGYSVSREKKESFPLTVTSAQKNPTAFYLCASLGQGPHNEQFFGPGTRLTVL.

This clone was detected once. This sequence joins TRBV5-1 and TRBJ1-1; D is perhaps TRBD1 (5 bases). Looked up from germline, CDR1 is SGHRS and CDR2 is YFSETQ. V was clipped by 0 bases and J by 7 bases, with 10 bases between them. This CDR3 has 13 residues. The CDR3 DNA follows: TGCGCCAGCAGCTTGGGAGACAGTATTGAAGCTTTCTTT. It codes for CASSLGDSIEAFF.

J is TRBJ2-5 and V is TRBV11-2, with 11 bases fitting TRBD2. The germline CDR1 and CDR2 sequences are SGHAT and FQNNGV. The V segment lost 1 base and the J segment 0 bases; nucleotides outside the gene matches: 7. The CDR3 loop spans 18 amino acids. The CDR3 DNA sequence: TGTGCCAGCAGCTTAGGAGGCTCTAGCGGGAGGTACCAAGAGACCCAGTACTTC. Amino acid sequence: CASSLGGSSGRYQETQYF.

The chain uses TRBV2 and TRBJ2-2; tentatively, D is TRBD1 (5 bases). This CDR3 contains 15 residues. The V end was cut by 6 bases, the J end by 0 bases, with 11 bases between. The V gene's germline CDR1 is SNHLY and CDR2 FYNNEI. The CDR3, as DNA: TGTGCCAGCAGAAACAGGTTCGCGAACACCGGGGAGCTGTTTTTT. Protein sequence: CASRNRFANTGELFF. The full variable domain, in which reference TRBV2 and TRBJ2-2 provide the parts outside the CDR3, is EPEVTQTPSHQVTQMGQEVILRCVPISNHLYFYWYRQILGQKVEFLVSFYNNEISEKSEIFDDQFSVERPDGSNFTLKIRSTKLEDSAMYFCASRNRFANTGELFFGEGSRLTVL.

The J gene is TRBJ2-1, the V gene TRBV7-8, with D unclear. Germline-derived CDR1 and CDR2 are SGHVS and FQNEAQ. The CDR3 contains 17 residues. V dropped 0 bases and J dropped 4 bases, with 16 bases sitting between them. The CDR3 reads CASSLAVGQLFYNEQFF. The CDR3 DNA is TGTGCCAGCAGCTTAGCGGTGGGCCAGCTATTTTACAATGAGCAGTTCTTC.

The chain employs TRBV7-3 and TRBJ2-1; perhaps TRBD2 as D (6 bases). Germline lookup yields CDR1 SGHTA and CDR2 FQGTGA. Trimming shortened V by 0 bases and J by 0 bases, and 15 bases separated the two germline ends. CDR3 size: 18 residues. In nucleotides, the CDR3 is TGTGCCAGCAGCTTAACCCACCTAGCGCTGGGCTCCTACAATGAGCAGTTCTTC. Translating it yields CASSLTHLALGSYNEQFF.

The CDR3 bases are TGCGCCAGCAGCTCATTCGGACAGGGAGATGAGCAGTTCTTC. Translation gives CASSSFGQGDEQFF. J is TRBJ2-1 and V is TRBV5-1; 8 nucleotides line up with TRBD1. The CDR3 contains 14 residues. The germline V gene has CDR1 SGHRS and CDR2 YFSETQ. V was pared by 3 bases and J by 8 bases, with 7 bases of the junction left unmatched.

The rearrangement links TRBV6-6 to TRBJ2-2; TRBD2 matches 12 bases. V lost 5 bases to trimming and J lost 7 bases; unmatched junction nucleotides: 5. This CDR3 has 15 amino acids. CDR1 and CDR2 from the germline V gene are MNHNY and SVGAGI (reference sequence). This CDR3 is CASSKLAGGGGELFF. As DNA, the CDR3 is TGTGCCAGCAGTAAGCTAGCGGGAGGGGGCGGGGAGCTGTTTTTT.

The chain links TRBV11-3 to TRBJ2-1; a weak D match, TRBD1 (6 bases). The CDR3 contains 15 residues. CDR1 and CDR2 from the germline V gene are SGHNT and YENEEA. The germline V and J ends were trimmed by 5 bases and 2 bases, with 13 bases remaining between them. The CDR3 bases are TGTGCCAGCAGCGAACAGGGCGAAGCCTACAATGAGCAGTTCTTC. Its protein is CASSEQGEAYNEQFF.

CDR3 in amino acids: CASSQDPQSRAQHF. In nucleotides, the CDR3 is TGCGCCAGCAGCCAAGATCCTCAGAGCAGGGCCCAGCATTTT. The chain employs TRBV4-1 and TRBJ1-5; possibly TRBD1 for D (5 bases). V shed 0 bases and J shed 11 bases, with 14 bases lying between them. This CDR3 is 14 amino acids long. Germline V lookup: CDR1 MGHRA, CDR2 YSYEKL.

The V gene is TRBV6-5, the J gene TRBJ2-5; 7 nucleotides line up with TRBD1. The last part of the DNA fits TRBJ2-7 better; the J call may be wrong. The CDR3 has 14 amino acids. The germline V gene has CDR1 MNHEY and CDR2 SVGAGI. This CDR3 is CASSYGTDKYEQYF. The CDR3 DNA reads as TGTGCCAGCAGTTACGGGACAGATAAGTACGAGCAGTACTTC.

In DNA form, the CDR3 reads TGTGCCAGCAGCCAAGTCTTCTGGAGGGGGCAGGGCGGCCACGAGCAGTACTTC. This encodes CASSQVFWRGQGGHEQYF. The V and J genes are TRBV4-2 and TRBJ2-7; a possible D gene is TRBD1 (7 bases). Germline-derived CDR1 and CDR2 are LGHNA and YNFKEQ. The ends were cut back, 1 base at V and 5 bases at J, with 24 bases in the middle. The length of the CDR3 is 18 residues.

The V gene is TRBV18, the J gene TRBJ1-1, with TRBD1 matching 7 bases. V lost 4 bases and J lost 3; bases outside the gene matches: 5. The germline CDR1 and CDR2 sequences are KGHSH and LQKENI. The CDR3 runs 14 residues. The CDR3 DNA reads as TGTGCCAGCTCACTCTATGACAGGGACACTGAAGCTTTCTTT. Translation gives CASSLYDRDTEAFF. Full variable domain (rest looked up from reference TRBV18 and TRBJ1-1): NAGVMQNPRHLVRRRGQEARLRCSPMKGHSHVYWYRQLPEEGLKFMVYLQKENIIDESGMPKERFSAEFPKEGPSILRIQQVVRGDSAAYFCASSLYDRDTEAFFGQGTRLTVV.

The chain joins TRBV5-6 to TRBJ2-7; 8 bases map to TRBD2. The CDR3 totals 15 residues. CDR1 SGHDT and CDR2 YYEEEE come from the germline V gene. The junction had 13 bases not matched to a gene; V was cut back by 4 bases and J by 7 bases. CDR3 bases: TGTGCCAGCAGCGAGGATCCGGGCGGGGGGCAGGAGCAGTACTTC. As protein: CASSEDPGGGQEQYF.

The chain joins TRBV4-2 to TRBJ2-2; D call uncertain. In germline, CDR1 is LGHNA, CDR2 YNFKEQ. There are 14 residues in the CDR3. Trimming cost V 6 bases and J 7 bases, with 15 bases left between them. CDR3 nucleotide sequence: TGTGCCAGCAGGTTGACACCCGTTAGCGGGGAGCTGTTTTTT. Protein sequence: CASRLTPVSGELFF.